The 25 T cell receptor beta chains reported below all come from one sample, sequenced in a study of cytomegalovirus exposure and HLA in healthy donors. The PCR ran on 60 Vbeta and 13 Jbeta primers. Produced via immunoSEQ multiplex PCR; TCRdb's table is partial and in-frame only. The repertoire has 100,000 to 150,000 clones, 77% of them found once; the top ten carry 4.2%. The source material was PBMCs. The source is a male donor in good health and CMV-seropositive.

The CDR3 region is CASSPGQAQDNEQFF. CDR3 DNA: TGCGCCAGCAGCCCCGGACAGGCCCAGGACAATGAGCAGTTCTTC. The chain combines TRBV5-1 with TRBJ2-1, with 7 positions matching TRBD1. Germline V gives CDR1 SGHRS, CDR2 YFSETQ. The CDR3 has 15 residues. V lost 4 bases and J lost 5; bases outside the gene matches: 9.

V and J are TRBV2 and TRBJ1-2, with a weak D call TRBD1 (5 bases). Trimming left V 2 bases short and J 2 bases short, with 9 bases between. Looked up from germline, CDR1 is SNHLY and CDR2 is FYNNEI. CDR3 length equals 14 residues. Here the CDR3 reads CASSETRANYGYTF. DNA of the CDR3: TGTGCCAGCAGTGAAACCAGGGCAAACTATGGCTACACCTTC.

The chain recombines TRBV6-6 with TRBJ2-7; a possible D gene is TRBD2 (5 bases). The CDR3 sequence is 11 residues long. Germline CDR1 is MNHNY and CDR2 is SVGAGI (reference sequence). V was cut by 8 bases and J by 6 bases, with 11 bases left in between. The chain's CDR3 is CASSTEGEQYF. The DNA of the CDR3 is TGTGCCAGCTCCACCGAGGGCGAGCAGTACTTC.

CDR3 sequence (DNA): TGTGCCAGCAGCCGATCCGGGACTAGTATCGGGGGCGGCGAGCAGTACTTC. Translating gives CASSRSGTSIGGGEQYF. V gene TRBV7-9 combines with J gene TRBJ2-7; 8 bases agree with TRBD2. Germline V gives CDR1 SEHNR, CDR2 FQNEAQ (reference sequence). This CDR3 spans 17 amino acids. Trimming cost V 5 bases and J 6 bases; bases outside gene matches: 18.

This clone was counted only a few times. The chain employs TRBV30 and TRBJ2-1; TRBD2 agrees at 13 bases. The CDR3 runs to 14 residues. The J segment lost 11 bases and the V segment lost 3 bases, leaving 7 bases of the junction unmatched. Germline V lookup: CDR1 GTSNPN, CDR2 SVGIG (reference sequence). CDR3 nucleotides: TGTGCCTGGAGCCGGACTAGCGGGGGTCCTAAGCAGTTCTTC. It codes for CAWSRTSGGPKQFF.

This chain connects TRBV5-1 to TRBJ2-5; 12 bases are a match to TRBD2. V trimming: 4 bases; J trimming: 5 bases; junction bases outside the gene matches: 6. Germline V gene lookup returns CDR1 SGHRS and CDR2 YFSETQ. The CDR3 runs to 15 residues. CDR3 DNA sequence: TGCGCCAGCAGCGGAAGGACTAGCGGGGATGAGACCCAGTACTTC. Encoded protein: CASSGRTSGDETQYF.

The rearrangement joins TRBV27 to TRBJ2-3, with 9 bases that match TRBD2. Germline CDR1 and CDR2: MNHEY and SMNVEV (reference sequence). The CDR3 sequence is 17 residues long. The V segment lost 5 bases and the J segment 4 bases; nucleotides outside the gene matches: 13. CDR3 sequence reads: CASSLGVAGEVSDTQYF. For the CDR3, the DNA is TGTGCCAGCAGTCTTGGGGTAGCGGGAGAGGTCTCAGATACGCAGTATTTT.

The J gene is TRBJ1-3, the V gene TRBV7-2; D is possibly TRBD1 (6 bases). The CDR3 covers 15 residues. Germline CDR1 is SGHTA and CDR2 is FQGNSA. V lost 5 bases to trimming and J lost 0 bases, with 11 bases between them. The CDR3 coding sequence is TGTGCCAGCAGCCCGACAGGACCCTCTGGAAACACCATATATTTT. It codes for CASSPTGPSGNTIYF.

V gene TRBV2 combines with J gene TRBJ2-1; D gene unclear. Trimming cost V 11 bases and J 7 bases, with 15 bases left between them. This CDR3 comprises 12 residues. The V gene's germline CDR1 is SNHLY and CDR2 FYNNEI. CDR3 in amino acids: CARAAVGNEQFF. In DNA form, the CDR3 reads TGTGCCCGCGCGGCAGTAGGTAATGAGCAGTTCTTC. The full variable domain, in which reference TRBV2 and TRBJ2-1 provide the parts outside the CDR3, is EPEVTQTPSHQVTQMGQEVILRCVPISNHLYFYWYRQILGQKVEFLVSFYNNEISEKSEIFDDQFSVERPDGSNFTLKIRSTKLEDSAMYFCARAAVGNEQFFGPGTRLTVL.

There are a few counts of this clone. The V gene is TRBV5-6, the J gene TRBJ2-7, with TRBD2 identical over 7 bases. CDR3 size: 16 residues. J gave up 3 bases and V 3 bases, and 12 bases lay outside the gene matches. Germline V gives CDR1 SGHDT, CDR2 YYEEEE. The CDR3 region has the DNA TGTGCCAGCAGCTCGAGGTCCAGCGGGATAATCTACGAGCAGTACTTC. It translates to CASSSRSSGIIYEQYF.

The CDR3 DNA reads as TGTGCCAGCAGGACCGGGTCGAGATCCTACGAGCAGTACTTC. It translates to CASRTGSRSYEQYF. This rearrangement joins TRBV28 to TRBJ2-7; no reliable D call. CDR3 length: 14 residues. The germline V gene encodes CDR1 MDHEN and CDR2 SYDVKM. The ends were cut back, 6 bases at V and 1 base at J, with 13 bases in the middle.

The V call is TRBV5-1, the J call TRBJ2-7, with 7 bases aligning to TRBD2. CDR1 and CDR2 from the germline V gene are SGHRS and YFSETQ. The CDR3 totals 14 residues. V was pared by 1 base and J by 2 bases, with 3 bases of the junction left unmatched. CDR3 residues: CASSLSGTPYEQYF. Written as DNA, the CDR3 is TGCGCCAGCAGCTTGAGCGGGACTCCCTACGAGCAGTACTTC.

The chain couples TRBV25-1 to TRBJ2-1; 10 bases line up with TRBD2. The CDR3 is 15 residues long. The ends lost 3 bases at V and 7 bases at J; junction bases unmatched: 6. Germline V gene lookup returns CDR1 MGHDK and CDR2 SYGVNS. This CDR3 is CASSELAGEGNEQFF. The DNA of the CDR3 is TGTGCCAGCAGTGAGCTAGCGGGAGAGGGGAATGAGCAGTTCTTC.

The rearrangement links TRBV11-3 to TRBJ1-1; 7 bases are a match to TRBD1. After removal of 6 bases from V and 0 bases from J, the junction contained 13 bases not matched to a gene. The CDR3 has 17 residues. From germline, CDR1 is SGHNT and CDR2 YENEEA. The CDR3 coding sequence is TGTGCCAGCAGATTTATTAGGGGGCCCACCTTGAACACTGAAGCTTTCTTT. It encodes CASRFIRGPTLNTEAFF.

This chain joins TRBV7-8 and TRBJ1-5, with D possibly being TRBD1 (6 bases). Trimming cost V 0 bases and J 4 bases, with 10 bases left between them. Looked up from germline, CDR1 is SGHVS and CDR2 is FQNEAQ. This CDR3 comprises 15 residues. The CDR3 bases are TGTGCCAGCAGCTTAGCGCGCACAGGGAATCAGCCCCAGCATTTT. Translated: CASSLARTGNQPQHF.

There are a few counts of this clone. The chain is built from TRBV9 and TRBJ1-2; no firm D call. Per the germline V gene, CDR1 is SGDLS and CDR2 is YYNGEE. Trimming pared 6 bases from V and 1 base from J, leaving 19 bases between. The CDR3 is made up of 16 amino acids. CDR3 protein: CASTRGGLTRNYGYTF. CDR3 bases: TGTGCCAGCACCAGAGGAGGGCTAACCCGTAACTATGGCTACACCTTC. Full variable domain (outside the CDR3, taken from reference TRBV9 and TRBJ1-2): DSGVTQTPKHLITATGQRVTLRCSPRSGDLSVYWYQQSLDQGLQFLIQYYNGEERAKGNILERFSAQQFPDLHSELNLSSLELGDSALYFCASTRGGLTRNYGYTFGSGTRLTVV.

This chain connects TRBV28 to TRBJ1-3; 9 nucleotides match TRBD1. From germline, CDR1 is MDHEN and CDR2 SYDVKM. Losses at the gene ends were 8 bases for V and 0 bases for J; bases not matched to a gene: 8. This CDR3 is 16 amino acids long. The CDR3 reads CASLRGQGDSGNTIYF. The CDR3 DNA reads TGTGCCAGCCTACGGGGACAGGGTGACTCTGGAAACACCATATATTTT.

The V call is TRBV2, the J call TRBJ2-1, with 8 bases lining up with TRBD2. CDR3 length: 15 amino acids. J lost 6 bases, V lost 3 bases, and 7 bases had no gene match. Looked up from germline, CDR1 is SNHLY and CDR2 is FYNNEI. The CDR3 protein is CASSDGRDRTNEQFF. Written as DNA, the CDR3 is TGTGCCAGCAGTGACGGGAGGGACCGGACCAATGAGCAGTTCTTC.

Note on this clone: The junction departs from germline at one end; a sequencing error may be responsible. The chain uses TRBV7-9 and TRBJ2-1, with 7 positions matching TRBD1. The CDR3 spans 12 residues. The germline gives CDR1 SEHNR, CDR2 FQNEAQ (reference sequence). The CDR3 here is CSSSPQGSEQFF. The CDR3 DNA reads as TGTTCCAGCAGCCCACAGGGGAGTGAGCAGTTCTTC.

CDR3 coding DNA: TGTGCCAGCAGTTCGCCTTGGGGGGGATCTAACTATGGCTACACCTTC. Encoded protein: CASSSPWGGSNYGYTF. V and J are TRBV6-5 and TRBJ1-2, with D perhaps TRBD1 (5 bases). The CDR3 runs 16 residues. V lost 4 bases and J 0 bases, leaving 15 bases between the germline ends. Per germline, CDR1 MNHEY and CDR2 SVGAGI.

V gene TRBV7-9 combines with J gene TRBJ2-7, with 8 bases lining up with TRBD2. The junction had 9 bases not matched to a gene; V was cut back by 4 bases and J by 4 bases. The CDR3 consists of 15 residues. Germline values: CDR1 SEHNR, CDR2 FQNEAQ (reference sequence). CDR3 loop: CASSSSSGYPYEQYF. For the CDR3, the DNA is TGTGCCAGCAGCTCCTCTAGCGGGTACCCTTACGAGCAGTACTTC. The full variable domain, with the rest looked up from reference TRBV7-9 and TRBJ2-7, is DTGVSQNPRHKITKRGQNVTFRCDPISEHNRLYWYRQTLGQGPEFLTYFQNEAQLEKSRLLSDRFSAERPKGSFSTLEIQRTEQGDSAMYLCASSSSSGYPYEQYFGPGTRLTVT.

The chain combines TRBV6-4 with TRBJ2-3; 8 bases map to TRBD2. Germline lookup yields CDR1 MRHNA and CDR2 SNTAGT. V lost 0 bases to trimming and J lost 4 bases; unmatched junction nucleotides: 6. The CDR3 runs to 16 residues. CDR3 coding DNA: TGTGCCAGCAGTGACTCTAAGTCGGGGGGGCCAGATACGCAGTATTTT. Protein: CASSDSKSGGPDTQYF.

The chain carries TRBV2 and TRBJ1-2; 7 bases agree with TRBD1. After removal of 5 bases from V and 0 bases from J, the junction contained 3 bases not matched to a gene. The germline V gene has CDR1 SNHLY and CDR2 FYNNEI. This CDR3 spans 14 amino acids. The CDR3 is CASSRGRTNYGYTF. The CDR3 bases are TGTGCCAGCAGTAGGGGGCGGACTAACTATGGCTACACCTTC.

The rearrangement uses TRBV13 and TRBJ2-5; 8 nucleotides agree with TRBD1. The CDR3 consists of 14 residues. CDR1 and CDR2 (germline): PRHDT, FYEKMQ (reference sequence). V trimming: 3 bases; J trimming: 4 bases; junction bases outside the gene matches: 4. CDR3: CASSFDRGAETQYF. The CDR3 DNA follows: TGTGCCAGCAGCTTCGACAGGGGAGCAGAGACCCAGTACTTC.

The gene calls are TRBV19 and TRBJ1-1; D is perhaps TRBD1 (5 bases). Germline lookup yields CDR1 LNHDA and CDR2 SQIVND (reference sequence). Trimming left V 7 bases short and J 5 bases short, with 17 bases between. CDR3 size: 14 residues. CDR3 protein: CASTLLQGTTEAFF. The CDR3 coding sequence is TGTGCCAGTACCCTACTCCAGGGTACAACTGAAGCTTTCTTT. The variable domain in full, completed from reference TRBV19 and TRBJ1-1, reads DGGITQSPKYLFRKEGQNVTLSCEQNLNHDAMYWYRQDPGQGLRLIYYSQIVNDFQKGDIAEGYSVSREKKESFPLTVTSAQKNPTAFYLCASTLLQGTTEAFFGQGTRLTVV.